The 24 T cell receptor beta chains reported below all come from one sample, sequenced in a study of cytomegalovirus exposure and HLA in healthy donors. The PCR contained 60 Vbeta and 13 Jbeta primers. Sequencing used immunoSEQ multiplex PCR; TCRdb keeps in-frame clones, though not all of them. The sample records about 120,000 clones, around 86% being singletons. The sequencing sample was made of PBMCs. The receptors come from a woman in her twenties or thirties in good health and CMV-seronegative.

CDR3 in amino acids: CASSLKVAGTKSTDTQYF. CDR3 DNA: TGTGCCAGCAGCTTAAAAGTAGCGGGGACTAAGAGCACAGATACGCAGTATTTT. This sequence joins TRBV7-2 and TRBJ2-3; 8 bases align to TRBD2. Germline values: CDR1 SGHTA, CDR2 FQGNSA. The CDR3 consists of 18 residues. J lost 0 bases, V lost 2 bases, and 10 bases had no gene match. The entire variable domain, with the rest obtained from reference TRBV7-2 and TRBJ2-3, is as follows: GAGVSQSPSNKVTEKGKDVELRCDPISGHTALYWYRQSLGQGLEFLIYFQGNSAPDKSGLPSDRFSAERTGGSVSTLTIQRTQQEDSAVYLCASSLKVAGTKSTDTQYFGPGTRLTVL.

V and J are TRBV2 and TRBJ1-1, with D unclear. In germline, CDR1 is SNHLY, CDR2 FYNNEI. The CDR3 loop spans 13 amino acids. Trimming took off 3 bases at V and 3 bases at J, with 8 bases between the two ends. The CDR3 spells CASSDIGDTEAFF. For the CDR3, the DNA is TGTGCCAGCAGTGATATAGGAGACACTGAAGCTTTCTTT.

Only a few counts were recorded for this clone. This chain links TRBV4-3 with TRBJ1-6; D possibly corresponds to TRBD1 (5 bases). From germline, CDR1 is LGHNA and CDR2 YSLEER. There are 14 residues in the CDR3. V gave up 9 bases and J gave up 0 bases, with 9 bases separating them. DNA for the CDR3: TGCGCCAGTCACGACAGCTCCTATAATTCACCCCTCCACTTT. Encoded protein: CASHDSSYNSPLHF.

The chain joins TRBV5-1 to TRBJ1-5; tentative D call: TRBD1 (5 bases). This CDR3 has 13 residues. CDR1 is SGHRS, CDR2 YFSETQ, per germline. V was pared by 5 bases and J by 5 bases, with 11 bases between. The CDR3 DNA follows: TGCGCCAGCAGGGGGGGTATCGATCAGCCCCAGCATTTT. Protein sequence: CASRGGIDQPQHF.

The chain joins TRBV4-3 to TRBJ2-3, with D possibly TRBD2 on 6 matching bases. CDR1 LGHNA and CDR2 YSLEER come from the germline V gene. The V and J ends lost 0 bases and 4 bases respectively, with 8 bases between them. The CDR3 covers 14 residues. The CDR3 protein is CASSQDASADTQYF. Written as DNA, the CDR3 is TGCGCCAGCAGCCAAGATGCTAGCGCAGATACGCAGTATTTT.

This clone was observed once. The V and J genes are TRBV7-7 and TRBJ2-2; D not certain. V was clipped by 1 base and J by 4 bases, with 16 bases between them. This CDR3 has 17 amino acids. Germline CDR1 SSHAT, CDR2 FNYEAQ (reference sequence). The CDR3 DNA is TGTGCCAGCAGCTTAGGTCAAGCGCAGTCGAGCACCGGGGAGCTGTTTTTT. The encoded protein is CASSLGQAQSSTGELFF.

In DNA, the CDR3 is TGTGCCAGTAGTACGGGGGTTGGTAGCGGGAGTTTGGAGACCCAGTACTTC. Translating gives CASSTGVGSGSLETQYF. V is TRBV19 and J is TRBJ2-5; 9 bases align to TRBD2. Germline V gives CDR1 LNHDA, CDR2 SQIVND (reference sequence). With 4 bases clipped from V and 5 bases from J, the junction kept 14 bases outside the gene matches. The CDR3 consists of 17 residues.

V is TRBV19 and J is TRBJ1-5, with D perhaps matching TRBD1 (6 bases). This CDR3 is 15 amino acids long. V lost 2 bases and J lost 4, with 12 bases in between. The germline V gene has CDR1 LNHDA and CDR2 SQIVND (reference sequence). CDR3 in amino acids: CASSIRTAANQPQHF. The CDR3 nucleotides read TGTGCCAGTAGTATAAGGACAGCCGCAAATCAGCCCCAGCATTTT.

The chain is built from TRBV19 and TRBJ2-3; TRBD2 matches at 8 bases. Trimming took 7 bases from V and 5 from J; bases not matched to a gene: 11. The CDR3 sequence is 15 residues long. Germline-derived CDR1 and CDR2 are LNHDA and SQIVND (reference sequence). CDR3 in amino acids: CASTRGGGRKDTQYF. In DNA, the CDR3 is TGTGCCAGTACCAGAGGCGGGGGGCGGAAAGATACGCAGTATTTT.

A few counts support this clone. The gene calls are TRBV18 and TRBJ1-1; 7 bases align to TRBD1. The V and J ends lost 6 bases and 7 bases, in that order; junction bases with no gene match: 8. Germline V gene sequence: CDR1 KGHSH, CDR2 LQKENI. The CDR3 length is 13 residues. This CDR3 reads CASSQSGTDEAFF. CDR3 nucleotides: TGTGCCAGCTCCCAAAGTGGGACAGATGAAGCTTTCTTT.

The V and J genes are TRBV5-1 and TRBJ1-1, with TRBD1 matching over 10 bases. V was clipped by 3 bases and J by 5 bases; unmatched bases: 4. From germline, CDR1 is SGHRS and CDR2 YFSETQ. The CDR3 runs 14 residues. CDR3 loop: CASSSGTGETEAFF. The CDR3 DNA reads as TGCGCCAGCAGCTCGGGGACAGGGGAAACTGAAGCTTTCTTT.

V and J are TRBV5-1 and TRBJ1-1; D is uncertain. The germline CDR1 and CDR2 sequences are SGHRS and YFSETQ. The germline V and J ends were trimmed by 2 bases and 1 base, with 9 bases remaining between them. The CDR3 totals 14 residues. This CDR3 is CASSFRQPNTEAFF. The CDR3 DNA reads as TGCGCCAGCAGCTTCCGACAACCGAACACTGAAGCTTTCTTT. The whole variable domain, filled in from reference TRBV5-1 and TRBJ1-1, reads KAGVTQTPRYLIKTRGQQVTLSCSPISGHRSVSWYQQTPGQGLQFLFEYFSETQRNKGNFPGRFSGRQFSNSRSEMNVSTLELGDSALYLCASSFRQPNTEAFFGQGTRLTVV.

The chain joins TRBV27 to TRBJ2-1, with a tentative D call TRBD2 (5 bases). CDR3 length: 15 amino acids. In germline, CDR1 is MNHEY, CDR2 SMNVEV (reference sequence). V was pared by 2 bases and J by 0 bases, with 8 bases between. CDR3 coding DNA: TGTGCCAGCAGTTTAGAGGAGGCCTCCTACAATGAGCAGTTCTTC. Protein sequence: CASSLEEASYNEQFF.

V and J are TRBV7-9 and TRBJ2-4; the match to TRBD2 covers 13 bases. Trimming removed 4 bases from V and 5 bases from J; junction bases left unmatched: 2. The CDR3 is 15 amino acids. CDR1 and CDR2 from the germline V gene are SEHNR and FQNEAQ (reference sequence). CDR3 amino acids: CASSSGLAGENIQYF. The CDR3 bases are TGTGCCAGCAGCTCCGGACTAGCGGGAGAAAACATTCAGTACTTC. The full variable domain, with the rest looked up from reference TRBV7-9 and TRBJ2-4, is DTGVSQNPRHKITKRGQNVTFRCDPISEHNRLYWYRQTLGQGPEFLTYFQNEAQLEKSRLLSDRFSAERPKGSFSTLEIQRTEQGDSAMYLCASSSGLAGENIQYFGAGTRLSVL.

This chain connects TRBV10-3 to TRBJ1-1, with D perhaps TRBD1 (6 bases). Trimming removed 0 bases from V and 11 bases from J, with 13 bases in between. Germline-derived CDR1 and CDR2 are ENHRY and SYGVKD. The CDR3 totals 13 residues. This CDR3 reads CAISESQGSLAFF. The CDR3 DNA is TGTGCCATCAGTGAGTCCCAGGGGAGTTTGGCTTTCTTT.

This chain links TRBV9 with TRBJ1-1; tentative D call: TRBD1 (5 bases). The V end was cut by 4 bases, the J end by 0 bases, with 13 bases between. The CDR3 loop spans 15 amino acids. CDR1 and CDR2 from the germline V gene are SGDLS and YYNGEE. CDR3 sequence (DNA): TGTGCCAGCAGCCCCCAGGGCGAATTGAACACTGAAGCTTTCTTT. Its protein product is CASSPQGELNTEAFF.

This chain joins TRBV11-2 and TRBJ2-3; tentative D call: TRBD1 (6 bases). V was clipped by 3 bases and J by 3 bases, with 7 bases between them. The CDR3 length is 13 residues. Germline V CDR1 and CDR2: SGHAT, FQNNGV. CDR3 sequence (DNA): TGTGCCAGCAGCTTTCAGGGGACAGATACGCAGTATTTT. It codes for CASSFQGTDTQYF.

About this clone: The same CDR3 arises from other DNA sequences in this sample as well. The chain has TRBV7-2 and TRBJ2-5; D might be TRBD1 (5 bases). The CDR3 spans 14 residues. V lost 3 bases, J lost 1 base, and 9 bases lay in between. Germline CDR1 and CDR2: SGHTA and FQGNSA. CDR3 nucleotide sequence: TGTGCCAGCAGCTTTAGGCAGGGCCAAGAGACCCAGTACTTC. Amino acid sequence: CASSFRQGQETQYF.

This clone was observed a few times. The chain has TRBV19 and TRBJ2-5, with 9 bases lining up with TRBD2. The assigned J gene may be wrong: the sequence end matches TRBJ2-7 better. Germline-derived CDR1 and CDR2 are LNHDA and SQIVND (reference sequence). The CDR3 covers 13 residues. In nucleotides, the CDR3 is TGTGCCAGTTCTAGCGGGGTCATCTACGAGCAGTACTTC. Protein product: CASSSGVIYEQYF.

The J gene is TRBJ2-5, the V gene TRBV13; D gene ambiguous. The J call may be faulty, since TRBJ2-7 better matches the DNA end. The CDR3 contains 13 residues. Per germline, CDR1 PRHDT and CDR2 FYEKMQ (reference sequence). The CDR3 bases are TGTGCCAGCAGACTCGGGTCCTCCTACGAGCAGTACTTC. Translation: CASRLGSSYEQYF.

This chain connects TRBV10-3 to TRBJ2-3, with TRBD2 identical over 9 bases. This CDR3 has 17 amino acids. Germline CDR1 and CDR2: ENHRY and SYGVKD. V was clipped by 4 bases and J by 1 base; unmatched bases: 9. The chain's CDR3 is CAISVASGNQRTDTQYF. The CDR3 DNA follows: TGTGCCATCAGTGTGGCTAGCGGGAACCAACGCACAGATACGCAGTATTTT.

This chain uses TRBV2 with TRBJ1-4; D is possibly TRBD1 (5 bases). V lost 5 bases and J 0 bases, leaving 7 bases between the germline ends. Germline CDR1 reads SNHLY; CDR2 reads FYNNEI. The CDR3 sequence is 14 residues long. CDR3: CASSRTTTNEKLFF. CDR3 DNA sequence: TGTGCCAGCAGTCGGACAACAACTAATGAAAAACTGTTTTTT.

The gene calls are TRBV6-5 and TRBJ1-3, with D possibly matching TRBD1 (5 bases). This CDR3 is built from 14 residues. Germline-derived CDR1 and CDR2 are MNHEY and SVGAGI. V lost 4 bases and J 0 bases, leaving 7 bases between the germline ends. CDR3 loop: CASSWGGSGNTIYF. Here the CDR3 DNA reads TGTGCCAGCAGTTGGGGGGGCTCTGGAAACACCATATATTTT.

The rearrangement links TRBV9 to TRBJ2-7; D might be TRBD1 (5 bases). There are 15 residues in the CDR3. V lost 1 base, J lost 2 bases, and 13 bases lay in between. CDR1 is SGDLS, CDR2 YYNGEE, per germline. The CDR3 DNA is TGTGCCAGCAGCGTATCGGGCACAGGTGCCTACGAGCAGTACTTC. It yields the protein CASSVSGTGAYEQYF. The full variable domain, completed using reference TRBV9 and TRBJ2-7, is DSGVTQTPKHLITATGQRVTLRCSPRSGDLSVYWYQQSLDQGLQFLIQYYNGEERAKGNILERFSAQQFPDLHSELNLSSLELGDSALYFCASSVSGTGAYEQYFGPGTRLTVT.